This T cell receptor (beta chain) was recovered during a study of Ad26.COV2.S vaccination and SARS-CoV-2 variants (dated by TCRdb to about 2021). Describing the broader study: Vaccine-arm donors were drawn from COV1001, a multicentre, randomized, double-blind, placebo-controlled phase I-IIa trial of Ad26.COV2.S in healthy adults. Dosing of Ad26.COV2.S was intramuscular, at either 5x10^10 or 1x10^11 viral particles, delivered as one shot or as two shots spaced 56 days apart. Sequencing of the TCRbeta repertoire served to evaluate the specificity and breadth of SARS-CoV-2-reactive T cell receptors following Ad26.COV2.S vaccination. A total of approximately 32 samples were included in the TCR-sequenced set, comprising roughly 19 Ad26.COV2.S vaccine recipients, 5 placebo recipients and 8 SARS-CoV-2 convalescent individuals. Participants in the trial were split at random into five groups of five each, receiving low-dose or high-dose Ad26.COV2.S once or twice, or else placebo on both occasions. Investigators did not know the trial group allocation while performing experiments and assessing outcomes. General conclusions and limits of the study: The study was not powered for comparison of responses between vaccine doses or regimens. After vaccination, spike-specific CD8+ and CD4+ T cell responses were reported to show substantial breadth. The authors noted that the TCR breadth and depth analyses may have underestimated total T cell responses. Spike-specific TCR breadth was higher in Ad26.COV2.S recipients than in placebo recipients (P = 0.0014). Non-spike TCR breadth was comparable between vaccine and placebo recipients, consistent with the vaccine containing only spike.

The immunoSEQ Assay was the method used to sequence TCRbeta CDR3 regions. After extraction, genomic DNA underwent amplification by bias-controlled multiplex PCR, followed by high-throughput sequencing. Per the source publication's procedure: To quantify the absolute abundance of each unique TCRbeta CDR3 region, sequences were collapsed and filtered. T cell fraction was estimated by normalizing TCRbeta template counts to usable DNA, which was measured by amplifying reference genes present in all nucleated cells. Repertoire TCRs were annotated as SARS-CoV-2-specific when V gene, CDR3 amino acid sequence and J gene were exactly matched to a known reactive TCR set. The reference SARS-CoV-2 TCR set was obtained from MIRA and was filtered for enrichment in COVID-19-positive ImmuneCODE repertoires, whereby public or cross-reactive TCRs were removed. Based on the MIRA antigens, annotated TCRs were further analysed at the level of specific ORF or position within ORF. Depth was the summed frequency of annotated unique rearrangements, while breadth was defined as annotated unique rearrangements over total unique productive rearrangements. Two-sided Wilcoxon rank-sum tests were applied when comparing TCR breadth between groups. TCRdb took this table from immuneACCESS and kept in-frame rearrangements with V and J called. Such tables lack part of the clones; where checked against another copy, unresolved V genes explain under half of the gap, and the rest is unexplained. V and J calls and clone size are as listed in that table; D and trimming were resolved from the DNA. The sample includes under 250,000 clones, with around 88% observed a single time. The top ten constitute approximately 3% of the sample.

The sample's treatment or condition, from its label and the paper: 19 received Ad26.COV2.S at low or high dose, single or two shots; a few received placebo; per-sample allocation not given. Repertoires of vaccine and placebo recipients were sequenced from samples collected on day 63 after the first injection. In Cohort 1b, 25 to 30 adults aged 18-55 years were enrolled at a single site in Boston, USA, between 29 July and 7 August 2020. As a vaccine, Ad26.COV2.S was a replication-incompetent adenovirus type 26 vector that expressed a prefusion-stabilized SARS-CoV-2 spike protein derived from the original Wuhan strain. This clone was recorded only once. Its antigen has not been determined. The input lacks base qualities; no much larger clone sits a single base away. The receptor's source is a person between 18 and 65 years old who received the Ad26.COV2.S COVID-19 vaccine or a placebo. The starting material was peripheral blood, obtained in a trial of Ad26.COV2.S vaccine versus placebo.

For the CDR3, the sequence is CASTPGLFRGKNEKLFF. The nucleotide sequence is TGTGCCAGCACCCCTGGTCTCTTCCGGGGGAAGAATGAAAAACTGTTTTTT. The V and J segments used are TRBV7-9 and TRBJ1-4, with TRBD1 tentatively as D gene (5 bases match). CDR1 and CDR2 (SEHNR, FQNEAQ) derive from the germline V gene (reference sequence). CDR3 length: 17 amino acids, cysteine to phenylalanine. CDR3 DNA only is kept here, 51 bases in frame from base 1. V loses 7 bases of germline sequence and J loses 5 bases, and the interval between the two ends is 23 bases.